The 30 T cell receptor beta chains below come from one sample, sequenced in a study of shared clonotypes between healthy human individuals. Here immunoSEQ multiplex PCR was the method, and the copy in TCRdb shows in-frame clones only, minus some. Of around 690,000 clones in the sample, roughly 88% are singletons; the top ten hold about a third. Sample: memory CD8+ T cells from PBMCs. Documented subset: CD45RO+ cells pooled with CCR7-negative TemRA cells. The receptor source for this set is a man aged 18 to 30 in good health. Some clones in this sample may be carry-over from other donors' samples.

The chain is built from TRBV28 and TRBJ2-5; no firm D call. Germline CDR1 and CDR2: MDHEN and SYDVKM. Trimming left V 2 bases short and J 3 bases short, with 10 bases between. The CDR3 has 14 amino acids. CDR3 residues: CASSLILSKETQYF. CDR3 DNA sequence: TGTGCCAGCAGTTTAATTTTGTCTAAAGAGACCCAGTACTTC.

CDR3 sequence (DNA): TGTGCCAGCAGCTCCAATAGCGGGAGGGAGACCCAGTACTTC. Amino acid sequence: CASSSNSGRETQYF. The chain joins TRBV7-9 to TRBJ2-5; 10 bases agree with TRBD2. CDR1 is SEHNR, CDR2 FQNEAQ, per germline (reference sequence). Trimming removed 4 bases from V and 5 bases from J; junction bases left unmatched: 4. The CDR3 runs 14 residues.

CDR3 in amino acids: CSVEGGEYQETQYF. CDR3 coding DNA: TGCAGCGTTGAAGGGGGCGAGTACCAAGAGACCCAGTACTTC. The chain recombines TRBV29-1 with TRBJ2-5; the D gene is possibly TRBD1 (5 bases). V lost 1 base to trimming and J lost 0 bases, with 9 bases between them. CDR1 is SQVTM and CDR2 is ANQGSEA in the germline V gene. The length of the CDR3 is 14 residues.

V and J are TRBV5-5 and TRBJ2-1; possibly TRBD1 for D (6 bases). Germline values: CDR1 SGHKS, CDR2 YYEKEE (reference sequence). V was pared by 4 bases and J by 0 bases, with 14 bases between. The CDR3 sequence is 16 residues long. The chain's CDR3 is CASSGWTESSYNEQFF. The CDR3 DNA is TGTGCCAGCAGCGGATGGACAGAGAGCTCCTACAATGAGCAGTTCTTC.

The rearrangement joins TRBV12-5 to TRBJ2-3, with D perhaps TRBD2 (5 bases). The length of the CDR3 is 13 residues. V was clipped by 6 bases and J by 4 bases, with 11 bases between them. Looked up from germline, CDR1 is LGHNT and CDR2 is FRNRAP. Here the CDR3 DNA reads TGTGCTAGTGGACTAGGAAAGGCAGATACGCAGTATTTT. Residues: CASGLGKADTQYF.

The rearrangement joins TRBV18 to TRBJ2-7; 15 bases agree with TRBD2. V shed 3 bases, J shed 2 bases, and the junction held 11 bases outside the gene matches. Germline V lookup: CDR1 KGHSH, CDR2 LQKENI. This CDR3 has 19 residues. CDR3 loop: CASSPYKGLAGGSPYEQYF. The CDR3 bases are TGTGCCAGCTCACCCTACAAGGGACTAGCGGGGGGATCCCCCTACGAGCAGTACTTC. Filled out from reference TRBV18 and TRBJ2-7, the complete variable domain reads NAGVMQNPRHLVRRRGQEARLRCSPMKGHSHVYWYRQLPEEGLKFMVYLQKENIIDESGMPKERFSAEFPKEGPSILRIQQVVRGDSAAYFCASSPYKGLAGGSPYEQYFGPGTRLTVT.

The chain uses TRBV5-1 and TRBJ2-2; D remains ambiguous. Trimming cost V 4 bases and J 0 bases, with 13 bases left between them. CDR3 length: 16 residues. Germline CDR1 is SGHRS and CDR2 is YFSETQ. This chain's CDR3 is CASSDRRRANTGELFF. In nucleotides, the CDR3 is TGCGCCAGCAGCGATCGACGGAGAGCGAACACCGGGGAGCTGTTTTTT.

The CDR3 DNA follows: TGTGCCAGCAGCTTTTACAGGGGAAGATACGAGCAGTACTTC. Translated: CASSFYRGRYEQYF. The chain employs TRBV5-6 and TRBJ2-7; 7 bases match TRBD1. CDR1 is SGHDT and CDR2 is YYEEEE in the germline V gene. V lost 2 bases, J lost 4 bases, and 6 bases stayed unmatched. This CDR3 has 14 amino acids.

This clone appeared a single time. V usage is TRBV6-1 and J usage is TRBJ2-5; D possibly corresponds to TRBD2 (7 bases). Germline assignment: CDR1 MNHNS and CDR2 SASEGT. Trimming left V 3 bases short and J 0 bases short, with 20 bases between. The CDR3 loop spans 18 amino acids. CDR3 DNA sequence: TGTGCCAGCAGTGAGCTAAGGGGGAGGGCCACCGACCAAGAGACCCAGTACTTC. It is translated as CASSELRGRATDQETQYF.

The rearrangement links TRBV4-1 to TRBJ2-1; D may be TRBD1 (6 bases). Germline V gene sequence: CDR1 MGHRA, CDR2 YSYEKL. The CDR3 contains 16 residues. The germline V and J ends were trimmed by 2 bases and 4 bases, with 15 bases remaining between them. The CDR3 loop reads CASSQSGRGRYNEQFF. The CDR3 DNA follows: TGCGCCAGCAGCCAAAGCGGCAGGGGCCGGTACAATGAGCAGTTCTTC.

The genes are TRBV13 and TRBJ1-1; D is ambiguous. V was cut by 5 bases and J by 1 base, with 14 bases left in between. The germline CDR1 and CDR2 sequences are PRHDT and FYEKMQ (reference sequence). CDR3 length equals 15 residues. The CDR3 coding sequence is TGTGCCAGCAGCCTCCAAAGGGCGGAGAACACTGAAGCTTTCTTT. This gives the protein CASSLQRAENTEAFF.

The J gene is TRBJ2-7, the V gene TRBV2, with D tentatively TRBD1 (5 bases). Between the trimmed V and J ends, which lost 2 bases and 3 bases, there was a span of 20 bases. In germline, CDR1 is SNHLY, CDR2 FYNNEI. The CDR3 contains 17 residues. Written as DNA, the CDR3 is TGTGCCAGCAGTGAAATCGGCAGGGTATCACGCCTCTACGAGCAGTACTTC. Translation gives CASSEIGRVSRLYEQYF.

The chain is built from TRBV4-2 and TRBJ1-5, with TRBD1 as a possible D gene (6 bases). The CDR3 length is 15 residues. Germline lookup yields CDR1 LGHNA and CDR2 YNFKEQ. V lost 4 bases and J lost 2, with 12 bases in between. This chain's CDR3 is CASSRARGGNQPQHF. CDR3 nucleotide sequence: TGTGCCAGCAGCCGAGCCAGGGGCGGCAATCAGCCCCAGCATTTT.

This chain joins TRBV4-2 and TRBJ2-7; 9 nucleotides match TRBD2. With V trimmed by 5 bases and J by 2 bases, 10 bases remained unmatched. CDR1 and CDR2 from the germline V gene are LGHNA and YNFKEQ. CDR3 length: 16 amino acids. This CDR3 reads CASSSDPGLAAYEQYF. The CDR3 region has the DNA TGTGCCAGCAGCTCTGACCCGGGACTAGCAGCCTACGAGCAGTACTTC.

This chain links TRBV9 with TRBJ2-7; perhaps TRBD2 as D (6 bases). This CDR3 is 15 amino acids long. In germline, CDR1 is SGDLS, CDR2 YYNGEE. The germline V and J ends were trimmed by 0 bases and 7 bases, with 17 bases remaining between them. CDR3 in DNA: TGTGCCAGCAGCGTAGAAGTCGGGAGTCGAGCTGAGCAGTACTTC. Protein sequence: CASSVEVGSRAEQYF. Full variable domain (rest looked up from reference TRBV9 and TRBJ2-7): DSGVTQTPKHLITATGQRVTLRCSPRSGDLSVYWYQQSLDQGLQFLIQYYNGEERAKGNILERFSAQQFPDLHSELNLSSLELGDSALYFCASSVEVGSRAEQYFGPGTRLTVT.

The V call is TRBV9, the J call TRBJ2-3; D assignment may be TRBD1 or TRBD2 (5 bases each). The CDR3 runs to 17 residues. Trimming took 3 bases from V and 4 from J, leaving 21 bases between them. From germline, CDR1 is SGDLS and CDR2 YYNGEE. The CDR3 bases are TGTGCCAGCAGCGCAAGTCCCGGGACCCCTACCCCAGATACGCAGTATTTT. Its protein product is CASSASPGTPTPDTQYF.

The chain couples TRBV7-9 to TRBJ2-5, with D possibly matching TRBD2 (7 bases). This CDR3 comprises 16 residues. V lost 5 bases to trimming and J lost 5 bases, with 21 bases between them. Germline V gives CDR1 SEHNR, CDR2 FQNEAQ (reference sequence). CDR3 loop: CASSDGLGGLVETQYF. The CDR3 bases are TGTGCCAGCAGCGACGGGCTGGGGGGGCTGGTTGAGACCCAGTACTTC.

This clone came up once. Here the CDR3 DNA reads TGTGCCAGCAGAGCATCCGGGACTAGCGGGCGATACAATGAGCAGTTCTTC. Translating gives CASRASGTSGRYNEQFF. This rearrangement joins TRBV2 to TRBJ2-1, with 12 bases aligning to TRBD2. The CDR3 has 17 amino acids. From germline, CDR1 is SNHLY and CDR2 FYNNEI. J was trimmed by 4 bases and V by 6 bases; bases with no gene match: 10.

The V gene is TRBV9, the J gene TRBJ2-5; perhaps D is TRBD1 or TRBD2 (5 bases each). Germline V gene data show CDR1 as SGDLS and CDR2 as YYNGEE. The CDR3 runs to 14 residues. V was trimmed by 0 bases and J by 4 bases, leaving 10 bases between them. The CDR3 DNA reads as TGTGCCAGCAGCGTAGATGGGGGAATAGAGACCCAGTACTTC. The encoded protein is CASSVDGGIETQYF.

This sequence joins TRBV27 and TRBJ2-7; D may be TRBD1 (6 bases). Germline V gene sequence: CDR1 MNHEY, CDR2 SMNVEV (reference sequence). Trimming removed 2 bases from V and 2 bases from J, with 19 bases in between. The CDR3 loop spans 17 amino acids. CDR3 coding DNA: TGTGCCAGCAGTTTACTATTCCCCCGGGACAAGACCTACGAGCAGTACTTC. Residues: CASSLLFPRDKTYEQYF.

V is TRBV6-1 and J is TRBJ2-2, with D perhaps given as TRBD1 or TRBD2 (5 bases each). Germline CDR1 is MNHNS and CDR2 is SASEGT. V was trimmed by 6 bases and J by 8 bases, leaving 10 bases between them. The CDR3 has 12 amino acids. The DNA for the CDR3 is TGTGCCAGCAGGTCGAGGGGAGGGGAGCTGTTTTTT. Translated, it gives CASRSRGGELFF.

This clone was picked up one time. The genes are TRBV11-1 and TRBJ2-1; TRBD1 or TRBD2 may be the D gene (5 bases each). Trimming stripped 5 bases from V and 5 bases from J, with 25 bases between. Germline CDR1 and CDR2: SGHAT and FQDESV (reference sequence). The CDR3 contains 18 residues. CDR3 residues: CASSRTIGTSPTHNEQFF. The CDR3 DNA sequence: TGTGCCAGCAGCCGTACCATCGGGACCTCCCCTACTCACAATGAGCAGTTCTTC.

CDR3 sequence (DNA): TGTGCCAGCAGCCCCGACGTAGGACAGGGGGCCTACGAGCAGTACTTC. This sequence encodes CASSPDVGQGAYEQYF. The chain uses TRBV11-2 and TRBJ2-7, with 10 bases that match TRBD1. The CDR3 runs to 16 residues. J lost 2 bases, V lost 5 bases, and 9 bases had no gene match. Germline CDR1 and CDR2: SGHAT and FQNNGV.

The chain has TRBV4-2 and TRBJ2-7; D call uncertain. This CDR3 region has 12 residues. The V end was cut by 5 bases, the J end by 5 bases, with 10 bases between. The V gene's germline CDR1 is LGHNA and CDR2 YNFKEQ. The CDR3 DNA reads TGTGCCAGCAGCTATGGGAACAACGAGCAGTACTTC. Translated, it gives CASSYGNNEQYF.

The CDR3 region has the DNA TGTGCCAGCACCCCCCGTTGGGCAGCGGGAGGGTCCTACGAGCAGTACTTC. Translation: CASTPRWAAGGSYEQYF. The chain couples TRBV28 to TRBJ2-7; TRBD2 agrees at 10 bases. V was pared by 7 bases and J by 1 base, with 13 bases of the junction left unmatched. The CDR3 is made up of 17 amino acids. From germline, CDR1 is MDHEN and CDR2 SYDVKM.

The chain is built from TRBV4-3 and TRBJ2-5, with 10 bases that match TRBD2. Germline V gene sequence: CDR1 LGHNA, CDR2 YSLEER. The V gene end was trimmed by 1 base and the J gene end by 4 bases; junction bases not matched to a gene: 15. This CDR3 contains 19 residues. The CDR3: CASSQVASGGVGLRETQYF. CDR3 coding DNA: TGCGCCAGCAGCCAAGTGGCTAGCGGGGGCGTCGGTCTAAGAGAGACCCAGTACTTC.

This chain links TRBV7-2 with TRBJ2-5; D is perhaps TRBD2 (6 bases). There are 14 residues in the CDR3. The ends were cut back, 5 bases at V and 5 bases at J, with 15 bases in the middle. CDR1 is SGHTA, CDR2 FQGNSA, per germline. The CDR3 DNA sequence: TGTGCCAGCAGCACTTGGCCCCGGGGGGAGACCCAGTACTTC. Protein product: CASSTWPRGETQYF.

V usage is TRBV7-3 and J usage is TRBJ2-1; D gene unclear. Trimming cost V 5 bases and J 0 bases, with 14 bases left between them. The CDR3 has 16 residues. The germline V gene encodes CDR1 SGHTA and CDR2 FQGTGA. CDR3 loop: CASSPLGPGSYNEQFF. CDR3 bases: TGTGCCAGCAGCCCCCTTGGGCCGGGCTCCTACAATGAGCAGTTCTTC. The variable domain in full, completed from reference TRBV7-3 and TRBJ2-1, reads GAGVSQTPSNKVTEKGKYVELRCDPISGHTALYWYRQSLGQGPEFLIYFQGTGAADDSGLPNDRFFAVRPEGSVSTLKIQRTERGDSAVYLCASSPLGPGSYNEQFFGPGTRLTVL.

The chain carries TRBV28 and TRBJ1-2, with 9 bases fitting TRBD1. Germline-derived CDR1 and CDR2 are MDHEN and SYDVKM. The CDR3 loop spans 15 amino acids. The V and J ends lost 6 bases and 7 bases, in that order; junction bases with no gene match: 12. Here the CDR3 reads CASSSYRGPFSGYTF. The CDR3 nucleotides read TGTGCCAGCAGCTCCTACAGGGGGCCGTTTAGTGGCTACACCTTC.

The chain recombines TRBV7-6 with TRBJ2-3; D is unresolved. V gave up 4 bases and J gave up 0 bases, with 11 bases separating them. Per the germline V gene, CDR1 is SGHVS and CDR2 is FNYEAQ. The CDR3 contains 15 residues. CDR3 sequence (DNA): TGTGCCAGCAGCTCCATGGGGTCTAGCACAGATACGCAGTATTTT. Translating gives CASSSMGSSTDTQYF. Looking up the rest from reference TRBV7-6 and TRBJ2-3 gives the full variable domain: GAGVSQSPRYKVTKRGQDVALRCDPISGHVSLYWYRQALGQGPEFLTYFNYEAQQDKSGLPNDRFSAERPEGSISTLTIQRTEQRDSAMYRCASSSMGSSTDTQYFGPGTRLTVL.